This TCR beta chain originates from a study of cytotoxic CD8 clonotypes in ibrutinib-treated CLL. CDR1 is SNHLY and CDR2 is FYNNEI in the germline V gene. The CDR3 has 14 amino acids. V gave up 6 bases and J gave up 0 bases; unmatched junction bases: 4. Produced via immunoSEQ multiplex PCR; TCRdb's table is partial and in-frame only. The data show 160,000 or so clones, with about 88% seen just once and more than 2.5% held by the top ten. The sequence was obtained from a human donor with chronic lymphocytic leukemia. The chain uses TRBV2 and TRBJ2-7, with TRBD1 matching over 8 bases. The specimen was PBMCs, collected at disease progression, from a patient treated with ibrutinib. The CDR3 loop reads CASRRTGSSYEQYF. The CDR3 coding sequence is TGTGCCAGCAGGAGGACAGGGAGCTCCTACGAGCAGTACTTC.